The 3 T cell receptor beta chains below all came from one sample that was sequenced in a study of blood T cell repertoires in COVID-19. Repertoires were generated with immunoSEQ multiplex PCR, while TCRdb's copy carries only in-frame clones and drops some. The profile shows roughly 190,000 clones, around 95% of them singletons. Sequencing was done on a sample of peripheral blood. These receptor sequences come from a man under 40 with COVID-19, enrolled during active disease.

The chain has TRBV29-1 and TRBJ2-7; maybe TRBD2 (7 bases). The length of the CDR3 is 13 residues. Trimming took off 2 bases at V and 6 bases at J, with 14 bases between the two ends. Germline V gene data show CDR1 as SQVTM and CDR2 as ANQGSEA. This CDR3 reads CSVERGGSGEQYF. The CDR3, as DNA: TGCAGCGTTGAAAGGGGGGGGTCCGGCGAGCAGTACTTC.

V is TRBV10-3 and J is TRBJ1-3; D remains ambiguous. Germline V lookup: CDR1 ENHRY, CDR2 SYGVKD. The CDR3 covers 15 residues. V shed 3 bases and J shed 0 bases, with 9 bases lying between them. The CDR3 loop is CAISDQVYSGNTIYF. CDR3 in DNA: TGTGCCATCAGTGACCAGGTGTACTCTGGAAACACCATATATTTT.

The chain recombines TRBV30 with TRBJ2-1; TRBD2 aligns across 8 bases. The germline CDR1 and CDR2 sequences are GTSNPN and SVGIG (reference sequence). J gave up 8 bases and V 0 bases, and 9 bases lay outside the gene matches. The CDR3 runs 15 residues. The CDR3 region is CAWSVGGGLKDEQFF. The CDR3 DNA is TGTGCCTGGAGTGTCGGGGGGGGCCTAAAGGATGAGCAGTTCTTC. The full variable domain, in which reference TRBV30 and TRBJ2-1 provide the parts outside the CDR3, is SQTIHQWPATLVQPVGSPLSLECTVEGTSNPNLYWYRQAAGRGLQLLFYSVGIGQISSEVPQNLSASRPQDRQFILSSKKLLLSDSGFYLCAWSVGGGLKDEQFFGPGTRLTVL.